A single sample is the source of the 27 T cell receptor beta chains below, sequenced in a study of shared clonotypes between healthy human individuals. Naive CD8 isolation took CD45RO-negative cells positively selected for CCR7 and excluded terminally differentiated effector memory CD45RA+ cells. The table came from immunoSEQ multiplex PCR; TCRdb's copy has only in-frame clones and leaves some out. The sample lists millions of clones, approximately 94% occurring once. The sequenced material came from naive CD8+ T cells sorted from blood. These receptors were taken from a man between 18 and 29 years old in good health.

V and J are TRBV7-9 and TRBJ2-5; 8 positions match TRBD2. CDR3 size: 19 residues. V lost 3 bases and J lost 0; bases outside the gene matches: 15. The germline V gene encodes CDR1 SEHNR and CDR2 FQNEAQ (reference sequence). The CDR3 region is CASSFSGVTSGVYQETQYF. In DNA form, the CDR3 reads TGTGCCAGCAGCTTCAGCGGGGTTACTAGCGGAGTGTACCAAGAGACCCAGTACTTC.

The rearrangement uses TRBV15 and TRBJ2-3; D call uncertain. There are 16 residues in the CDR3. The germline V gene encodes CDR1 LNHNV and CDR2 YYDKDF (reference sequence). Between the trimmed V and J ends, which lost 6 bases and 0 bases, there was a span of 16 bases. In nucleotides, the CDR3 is TGTGCCACCAGAGGAGTTAGGCAGACTAGCACAGATACGCAGTATTTT. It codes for CATRGVRQTSTDTQYF.

The CDR3 DNA sequence: TGTGCCAGCAGTGAAGGCAGGGTGTACACTGAAGCTTTCTTT. Its translation: CASSEGRVYTEAFF. V is TRBV2 and J is TRBJ1-1; D is possibly TRBD1 (5 bases). Deletions cut 1 base from V and 3 bases from J, with 9 bases between. The CDR3 runs to 14 residues. CDR1 SNHLY and CDR2 FYNNEI come from the germline V gene.

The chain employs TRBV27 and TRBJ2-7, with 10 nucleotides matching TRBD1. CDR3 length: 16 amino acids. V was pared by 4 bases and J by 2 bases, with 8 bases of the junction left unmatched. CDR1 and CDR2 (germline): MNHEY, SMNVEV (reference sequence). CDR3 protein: CASSSSGQGMTYEQYF. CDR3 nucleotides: TGTGCCAGCAGTTCCTCGGGACAGGGGATGACCTACGAGCAGTACTTC.

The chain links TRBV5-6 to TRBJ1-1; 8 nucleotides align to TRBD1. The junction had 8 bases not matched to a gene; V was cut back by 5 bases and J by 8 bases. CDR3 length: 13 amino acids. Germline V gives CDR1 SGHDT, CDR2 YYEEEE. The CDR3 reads CASRYGQGLEAFF. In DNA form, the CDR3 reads TGTGCCAGCAGGTATGGACAGGGACTCGAAGCTTTCTTT.

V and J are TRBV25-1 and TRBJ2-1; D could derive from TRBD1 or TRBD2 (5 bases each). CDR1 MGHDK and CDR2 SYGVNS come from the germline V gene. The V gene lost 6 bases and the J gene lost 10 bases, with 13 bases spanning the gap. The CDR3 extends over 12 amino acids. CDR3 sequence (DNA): TGTGCCAGCAGAGCTCTCCGGGACGAGCAGTTCTTC. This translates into CASRALRDEQFF.

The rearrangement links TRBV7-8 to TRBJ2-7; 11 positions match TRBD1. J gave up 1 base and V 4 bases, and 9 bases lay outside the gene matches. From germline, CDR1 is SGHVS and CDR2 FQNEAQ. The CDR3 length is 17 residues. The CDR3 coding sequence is TGTGCCAGCAGCTATGTGACGGGGACAGGGGGTTCCTACGAGCAGTACTTC. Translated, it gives CASSYVTGTGGSYEQYF.

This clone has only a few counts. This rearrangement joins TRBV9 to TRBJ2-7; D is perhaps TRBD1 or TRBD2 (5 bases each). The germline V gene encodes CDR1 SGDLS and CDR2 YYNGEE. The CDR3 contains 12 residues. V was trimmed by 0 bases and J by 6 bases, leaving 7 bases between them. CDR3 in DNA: TGTGCCAGCAGCGTAGGAGGGGCCGAGCAGTACTTC. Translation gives CASSVGGAEQYF. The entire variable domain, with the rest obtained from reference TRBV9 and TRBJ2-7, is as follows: DSGVTQTPKHLITATGQRVTLRCSPRSGDLSVYWYQQSLDQGLQFLIQYYNGEERAKGNILERFSAQQFPDLHSELNLSSLELGDSALYFCASSVGGAEQYFGPGTRLTVT.

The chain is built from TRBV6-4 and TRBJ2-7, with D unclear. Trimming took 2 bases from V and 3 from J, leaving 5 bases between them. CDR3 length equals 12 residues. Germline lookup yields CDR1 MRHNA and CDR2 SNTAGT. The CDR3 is CASSDADYEQYF. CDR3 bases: TGTGCCAGCAGTGACGCGGACTACGAGCAGTACTTC.

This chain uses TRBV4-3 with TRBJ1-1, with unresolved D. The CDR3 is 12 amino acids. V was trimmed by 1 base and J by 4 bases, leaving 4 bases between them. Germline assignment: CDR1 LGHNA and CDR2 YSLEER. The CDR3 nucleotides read TGCGCCAGCAGCCAAGTAGCCACTGAAGCTTTCTTT. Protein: CASSQVATEAFF.

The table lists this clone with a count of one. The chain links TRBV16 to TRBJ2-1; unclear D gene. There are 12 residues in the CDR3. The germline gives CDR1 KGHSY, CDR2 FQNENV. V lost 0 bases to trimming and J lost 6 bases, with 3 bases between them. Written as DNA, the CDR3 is TGTGCCAGCAGCCAATCGTTCAATGAGCAGTTCTTC. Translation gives CASSQSFNEQFF.

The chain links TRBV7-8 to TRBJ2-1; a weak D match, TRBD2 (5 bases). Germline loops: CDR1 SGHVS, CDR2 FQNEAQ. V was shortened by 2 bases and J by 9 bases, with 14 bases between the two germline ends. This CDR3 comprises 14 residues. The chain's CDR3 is CASSLPGSLVEQFF. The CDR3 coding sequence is TGTGCCAGCAGCTTACCGGGATCGCTAGTTGAGCAGTTCTTC.

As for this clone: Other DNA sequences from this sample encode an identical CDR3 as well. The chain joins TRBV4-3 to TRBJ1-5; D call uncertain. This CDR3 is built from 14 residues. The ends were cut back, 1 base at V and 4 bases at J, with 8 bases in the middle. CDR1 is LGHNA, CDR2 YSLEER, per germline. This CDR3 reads CASSQGLGNQPQHF. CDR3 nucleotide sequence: TGCGCCAGCAGCCAAGGACTAGGAAATCAGCCCCAGCATTTT.

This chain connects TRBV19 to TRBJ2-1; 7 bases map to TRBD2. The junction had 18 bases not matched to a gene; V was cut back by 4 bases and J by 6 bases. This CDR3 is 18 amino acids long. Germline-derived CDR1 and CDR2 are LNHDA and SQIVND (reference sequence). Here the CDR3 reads CASSTARGLPQGSNEQFF. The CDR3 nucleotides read TGTGCCAGTAGTACCGCCCGGGGACTACCCCAAGGATCCAATGAGCAGTTCTTC.

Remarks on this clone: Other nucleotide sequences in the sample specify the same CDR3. CDR3 sequence: CASSIGTSGYEQYF. The CDR3 DNA is TGTGCCAGTAGTATAGGGACTAGCGGGTACGAGCAGTACTTC. The gene calls are TRBV19 and TRBJ2-7, with 11 bases that match TRBD2. From germline, CDR1 is LNHDA and CDR2 SQIVND (reference sequence). V shed 1 base, J shed 4 bases, and the junction held 0 bases outside the gene matches. The CDR3 covers 14 residues.

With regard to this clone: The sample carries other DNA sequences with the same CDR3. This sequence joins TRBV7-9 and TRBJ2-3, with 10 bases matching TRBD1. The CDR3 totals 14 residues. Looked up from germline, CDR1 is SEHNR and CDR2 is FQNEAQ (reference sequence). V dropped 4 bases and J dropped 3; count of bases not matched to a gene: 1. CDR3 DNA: TGTGCCAGCAGCTCGGGACAGGGGACAGATACGCAGTATTTT. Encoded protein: CASSSGQGTDTQYF.

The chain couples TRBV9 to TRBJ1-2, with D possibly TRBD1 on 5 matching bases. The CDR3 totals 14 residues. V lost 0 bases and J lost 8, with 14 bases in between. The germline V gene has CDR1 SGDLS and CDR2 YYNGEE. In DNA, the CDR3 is TGTGCCAGCAGCGTAGGCCCTCTTGGGGACGGCTACACCTTC. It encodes CASSVGPLGDGYTF.

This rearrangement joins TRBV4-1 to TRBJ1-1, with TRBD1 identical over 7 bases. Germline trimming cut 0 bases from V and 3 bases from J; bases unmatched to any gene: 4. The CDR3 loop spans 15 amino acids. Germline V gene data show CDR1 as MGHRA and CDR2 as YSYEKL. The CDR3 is CASSQDRQGDTEAFF. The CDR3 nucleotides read TGCGCCAGCAGCCAAGATCGCCAGGGGGACACTGAAGCTTTCTTT.

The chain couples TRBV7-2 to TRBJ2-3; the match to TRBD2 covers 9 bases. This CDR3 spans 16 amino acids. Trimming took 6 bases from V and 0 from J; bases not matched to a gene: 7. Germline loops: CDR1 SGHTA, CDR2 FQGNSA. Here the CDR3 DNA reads TGTGCCAGCAGTCCACCGGGACTAGCAAGCACAGATACGCAGTATTTT. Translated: CASSPPGLASTDTQYF.

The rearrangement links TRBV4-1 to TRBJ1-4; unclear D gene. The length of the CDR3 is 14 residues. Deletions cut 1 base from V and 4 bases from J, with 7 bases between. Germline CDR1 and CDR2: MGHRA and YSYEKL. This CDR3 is CASSQVLGNEKLFF. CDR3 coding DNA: TGCGCCAGCAGCCAAGTCCTTGGTAATGAAAAACTGTTTTTT.

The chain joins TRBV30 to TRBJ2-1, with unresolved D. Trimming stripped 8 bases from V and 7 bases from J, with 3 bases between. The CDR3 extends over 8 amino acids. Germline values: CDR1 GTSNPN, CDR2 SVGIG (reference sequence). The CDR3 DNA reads TGTGCCGGAAATGAGCAGTTCTTC. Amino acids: CAGNEQFF.

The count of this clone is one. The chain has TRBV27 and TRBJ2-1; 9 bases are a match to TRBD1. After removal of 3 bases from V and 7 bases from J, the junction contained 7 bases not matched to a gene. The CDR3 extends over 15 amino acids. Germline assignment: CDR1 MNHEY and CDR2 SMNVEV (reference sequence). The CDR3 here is CASSFVGTGSNEQFF. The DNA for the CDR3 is TGTGCCAGCAGTTTCGTCGGGACAGGGTCGAATGAGCAGTTCTTC.

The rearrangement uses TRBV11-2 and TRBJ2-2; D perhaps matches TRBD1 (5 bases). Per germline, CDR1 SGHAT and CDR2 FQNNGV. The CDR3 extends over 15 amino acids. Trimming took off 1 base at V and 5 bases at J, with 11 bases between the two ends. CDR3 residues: CASSLGQPITGELFF. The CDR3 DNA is TGTGCCAGCAGCTTAGGACAGCCCATTACCGGGGAGCTGTTTTTT.

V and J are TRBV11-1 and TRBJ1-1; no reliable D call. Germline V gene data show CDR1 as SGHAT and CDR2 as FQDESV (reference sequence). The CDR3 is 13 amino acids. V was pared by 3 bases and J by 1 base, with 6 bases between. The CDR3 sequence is CASSFPTNTEAFF. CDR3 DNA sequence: TGTGCCAGCAGCTTTCCAACGAACACTGAAGCTTTCTTT.

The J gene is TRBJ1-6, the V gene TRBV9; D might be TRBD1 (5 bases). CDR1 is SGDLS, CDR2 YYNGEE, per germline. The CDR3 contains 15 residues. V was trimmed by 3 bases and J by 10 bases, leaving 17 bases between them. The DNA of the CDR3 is TGTGCCAGCAGCGGGACTGGGGGGGGAGACTCACCCCTCCACTTT. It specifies CASSGTGGGDSPLHF.

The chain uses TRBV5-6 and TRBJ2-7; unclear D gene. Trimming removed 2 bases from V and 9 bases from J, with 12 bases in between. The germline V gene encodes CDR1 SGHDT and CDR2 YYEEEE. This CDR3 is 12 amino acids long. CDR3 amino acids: CASSFFGSGQYF. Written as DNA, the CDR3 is TGTGCCAGCAGCTTTTTCGGGTCGGGGCAGTACTTC.

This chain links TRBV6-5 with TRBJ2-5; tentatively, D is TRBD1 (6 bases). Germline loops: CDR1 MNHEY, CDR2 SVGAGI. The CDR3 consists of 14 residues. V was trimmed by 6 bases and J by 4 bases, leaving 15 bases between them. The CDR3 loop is CASSNTGQGETQYF. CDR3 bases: TGTGCCAGCAGCAACACAGGGCAGGGAGAGACCCAGTACTTC.